The 22 T cell receptor beta chains given below trace back to one sample, sequenced in a study of beta chain features in type 1 diabetes. cDNA synthesis used the whole RNA isolate, giving expressed TCRB sequences. TCRdb's copy holds only in-frame clones and misses some; the assay was immunoSEQ multiplex PCR. This table has roughly 140,000 clones, around 10% appearing once. Sequenced material: central memory CD4+ T cells from blood. These receptors were collected from a man in his late teens or twenties in good health.

A few counts support this clone. The chain's CDR3 is CASSLGGRTGNSGNTIYF. The CDR3 DNA sequence: TGTGCCAGCAGCTTAGGGGGTAGGACGGGAAACTCTGGAAACACCATATATTTT. The V gene is TRBV7-2, the J gene TRBJ1-3, with no clear D. The V end lost 1 base, the J end lost 0 bases, and 16 bases lay between the germline ends. The length of the CDR3 is 18 residues. Germline CDR1 is SGHTA and CDR2 is FQGNSA.

This rearrangement joins TRBV2 to TRBJ2-1; 9 positions agree with TRBD1. This CDR3 has 15 residues. V was pared by 11 bases and J by 6 bases, with 14 bases of the junction left unmatched. Germline CDR1 and CDR2: SNHLY and FYNNEI. CDR3: CASARQGQGGNEQFF. For the CDR3, the DNA is TGTGCCTCCGCACGCCAGGGACAGGGCGGCAATGAGCAGTTCTTC.

This clone was seen only a few times. This chain joins TRBV7-8 and TRBJ2-7; tentative D call: TRBD1 (6 bases). Trimming removed 1 base at V and 2 bases at J, with 12 bases between. The CDR3 totals 15 residues. Germline CDR1 reads SGHVS; CDR2 reads FQNEAQ. This CDR3 reads CASSLGQANPYEQYF. The CDR3 DNA sequence: TGTGCCAGCAGCTTAGGACAGGCGAATCCCTACGAGCAGTACTTC.

There are a few counts of this clone. Sequence at one end of the junction differs from germline and may be a read error. Other nucleotide sequences from this sample produce the same CDR3. The chain couples TRBV5-1 to TRBJ2-5; 10 bases match TRBD1. CDR1 is SGHRS, CDR2 YFSETQ, per germline. The CDR3 loop spans 15 amino acids. The CDR3 loop is CASGLGQGLSETQYF. DNA for the CDR3: TGCGCCAGCGGCTTGGGACAGGGGCTTTCGGAGACCCAGTACTTC.

The chain carries TRBV23-1 and TRBJ2-1; D is perhaps TRBD1 or TRBD2 (6 bases each). TRBV23-1 is classed as an ORF, of uncertain function. The CDR3 has 15 residues. V was cut by 4 bases and J by 4 bases, with 14 bases left in between. CDR3 region: CASSRPGGNYNEQFF. The CDR3 nucleotides read TGCGCCAGCAGTCGGCCCGGGGGCAATTACAATGAGCAGTTCTTC.

V is TRBV4-2 and J is TRBJ1-2; D unclear. Trimming pared 0 bases from V and 5 bases from J, leaving 7 bases between. This CDR3 region has 13 residues. In germline, CDR1 is LGHNA, CDR2 YNFKEQ. The CDR3 here is CASSQDPGYGYTF. CDR3 DNA: TGTGCCAGCAGCCAAGACCCCGGTTATGGCTACACCTTC.

This clone has just a few counts. The J gene is TRBJ1-2, the V gene TRBV29-1; tentatively, D is TRBD1 (5 bases). Per the germline V gene, CDR1 is SQVTM and CDR2 is ANQGSEA. The CDR3 length is 14 residues. V was cut by 2 bases and J by 5 bases, with 15 bases left in between. The CDR3 loop is CSVEPGPRNYGYTF. Written as DNA, the CDR3 is TGCAGCGTTGAACCGGGACCCCGAAATTATGGCTACACCTTC. The full variable domain, its missing parts supplied by reference TRBV29-1 and TRBJ1-2, is SAVISQKPSRDICQRGTSLTIQCQVDSQVTMMFWYRQQPGQSLTLIATANQGSEATYESGFVIDKFPISRPNLTFSTLTVSNMSPEDSSIYLCSVEPGPRNYGYTFGSGTRLTVV.

The chain has TRBV7-9 and TRBJ2-3; either TRBD1 or TRBD2 may fit D (5 bases each). CDR1 is SEHNR and CDR2 is FQNEAQ in the germline V gene (reference sequence). The CDR3 sequence is 16 residues long. Deletions cut 5 bases from V and 2 bases from J, with 17 bases between. CDR3 coding DNA: TGTGCCAGCAGCCCGACTTGGGGGTCTCCCACAGATACGCAGTATTTT. Translating it yields CASSPTWGSPTDTQYF. Supplemented by reference TRBV7-9 and TRBJ2-3, the full variable domain reads DTGVSQNPRHKITKRGQNVTFRCDPISEHNRLYWYRQTLGQGPEFLTYFQNEAQLEKSRLLSDRFSAERPKGSFSTLEIQRTEQGDSAMYLCASSPTWGSPTDTQYFGPGTRLTVL.

This clone showed up just a few times. The rearrangement joins TRBV9 to TRBJ1-2; 7 bases fit TRBD1. Per the germline V gene, CDR1 is SGDLS and CDR2 is YYNGEE. J lost 3 bases, V lost 4 bases, and 6 bases had no gene match. CDR3 length: 14 amino acids. The CDR3 loop is CASSPSGGDYGYTF. CDR3 nucleotides: TGTGCCAGCAGCCCTTCAGGGGGGGACTATGGCTACACCTTC.

In its sample, this clone was seen a few times. CDR3 sequence (DNA): TGTGCCAGCAGCTTTGGGCTAGGGCAGTACTTC. Protein: CASSFGLGQYF. V and J are TRBV7-2 and TRBJ2-7, with D unclear. Germline CDR1 reads SGHTA; CDR2 reads FQGNSA. V gave up 3 bases and J gave up 9 bases, with 9 bases separating them. The CDR3 consists of 11 residues.

This clone appeared a few times. The chain carries TRBV5-4 and TRBJ1-1; D not resolved. V lost 1 base and J lost 2, with 6 bases in between. The CDR3 covers 13 residues. Germline assignment: CDR1 SGHNT and CDR2 YYREEE (reference sequence). The CDR3 DNA reads as TGTGCCAGCAGCTTGCAGGAAAACACTGAAGCTTTCTTT. Protein sequence: CASSLQENTEAFF.

In its sample, this clone was seen many times. The CDR3, as DNA: TGTGCCAGCAGCGCCAGGCCAGGGGTGGCAGATACGCAGTATTTT. Translating gives CASSARPGVADTQYF. J is TRBJ2-3 and V is TRBV9; perhaps TRBD1 as D (6 bases). The V end lost 3 bases, the J end lost 4 bases, and 15 bases lay between the germline ends. Germline V gives CDR1 SGDLS, CDR2 YYNGEE. The CDR3 contains 15 residues.

This clone was seen a few times. The chain has TRBV30 and TRBJ1-1, with a possible D match to TRBD1 (6 bases). Trimming pared 5 bases from V and 1 base from J, leaving 11 bases between. The CDR3 covers 13 residues. Germline V gene data show CDR1 as GTSNPN and CDR2 as SVGIG (reference sequence). This chain's CDR3 is CAWVRDTNTEAFF. The CDR3 DNA reads as TGTGCCTGGGTCCGGGACACGAACACTGAAGCTTTCTTT.

The chain couples TRBV7-2 to TRBJ1-2; D remains unclear. V lost 5 bases and J lost 4, with 11 bases in between. Germline-derived CDR1 and CDR2 are SGHTA and FQGNSA. This CDR3 spans 13 amino acids. The CDR3 loop is CASSHPGSYGYTF. The CDR3 DNA is TGTGCCAGCAGCCACCCGGGATCCTATGGCTACACCTTC.

This clone was found a few times. The chain is built from TRBV29-1 and TRBJ2-1; TRBD2 agrees at 10 bases. V dropped 2 bases and J dropped 10; count of bases not matched to a gene: 5. The CDR3 totals 13 residues. Germline V gene data show CDR1 as SQVTM and CDR2 as ANQGSEA. CDR3 region: CSVELAGVGEQFF. The CDR3 nucleotides are TGCAGCGTTGAACTAGCGGGAGTAGGCGAGCAGTTCTTC.

This clone was recorded a few times. It differs at one base from a far larger clone, so likely a read error. The chain is built from TRBV10-3 and TRBJ2-7, with D perhaps TRBD2 (8 bases). This CDR3 is 15 amino acids long. Germline CDR1 reads ENHRY; CDR2 reads SYGVKD. V lost 5 bases and J lost 7, with 21 bases in between. The CDR3 loop is CAISPPRDSGGEQYF. The CDR3 nucleotides are TGTGCCATCAGTCCTCCCCGGGACAGCGGGGGAGAGCAGTACTTC.

The table lists this clone with a few counts. The CDR3 DNA reads as TGCAGCGTTGTAACCGGGACAGGGAACACCGGGGAGCTGTTTTTT. Translating it yields CSVVTGTGNTGELFF. The chain has TRBV29-1 and TRBJ2-2; 8 nucleotides agree with TRBD1. Germline V gene lookup returns CDR1 SQVTM and CDR2 ANQGSEA. V was pared by 4 bases and J by 1 base, with 5 bases of the junction left unmatched. There are 15 residues in the CDR3.

The chain couples TRBV2 to TRBJ2-7; 8 bases match TRBD2. V trimming: 6 bases; J trimming: 0 bases; junction bases outside the gene matches: 10. This CDR3 comprises 16 residues. Germline CDR1 reads SNHLY; CDR2 reads FYNNEI. The CDR3 loop is CASSKRGSGDSYEQYF. DNA of the CDR3: TGTGCCAGCAGCAAAAGGGGTAGCGGGGACTCCTACGAGCAGTACTTC.

This clone was seen repeatedly, ten times or more. V usage is TRBV10-3 and J usage is TRBJ2-2, with 10 bases that match TRBD1. Germline-derived CDR1 and CDR2 are ENHRY and SYGVKD. The CDR3 is made up of 15 amino acids. The V segment lost 4 bases and the J segment 3 bases; nucleotides outside the gene matches: 2. The CDR3 DNA reads TGTGCCATCAGTGTGACAGGGGGCGACACCGGGGAGCTGTTTTTT. Protein: CAISVTGGDTGELFF.

This clone was found a few times. The J gene is TRBJ1-4, the V gene TRBV29-1; the D gene is possibly TRBD1 (5 bases). The CDR3 totals 13 residues. V lost 6 bases, J lost 6 bases, and 14 bases lay in between. Germline V CDR1 and CDR2: SQVTM, ANQGSEA. CDR3 sequence: CSVIGTDHEKLFF. The DNA for the CDR3 is TGCAGCGTAATAGGGACGGACCATGAAAAACTGTTTTTT.

CDR3 nucleotide sequence: TGTGCCAGCAGCCAAGACATAGGGAGAGATACGCAGTATTTT. It codes for CASSQDIGRDTQYF. The V and J genes are TRBV14 and TRBJ2-3; a weak D match, TRBD2 (5 bases). The CDR3 has 14 residues. CDR1 SGHDN and CDR2 FVKESK come from the germline V gene. V lost 0 bases and J 5 bases, leaving 9 bases between the germline ends. The complete variable domain, with remaining parts taken from reference TRBV14 and TRBJ2-3, reads EAGVTQFPSHSVIEKGQTVTLRCDPISGHDNLYWYRRVMGKEIKFLLHFVKESKQDESGMPNNRFLAERTGGTYSTLKVQPAELEDSGVYFCASSQDIGRDTQYFGPGTRLTVL.

This clone was counted a few times. This chain connects TRBV6-5 to TRBJ1-2; D not resolved. Germline values: CDR1 MNHEY, CDR2 SVGAGI. The CDR3 runs 13 residues. Trimming took 0 bases from V and 5 from J, leaving 7 bases between them. The CDR3 here is CASSYSNGYGYTF. As DNA, the CDR3 is TGTGCCAGCAGTTACTCGAACGGGTATGGCTACACCTTC.